This TCR beta chain was recovered during a study of control samples from healthy donors and cancer patients (dated by TCRdb to about 2020). Trimming leaves V shorter by 0 bases and J shorter by 6 bases, with the junction holding 7 bases beyond the gene matches. The CDR1 and CDR2 encoded by the germline V gene are LGHNA and YSLEER. Inclusive of the bounding cysteine and phenylalanine, the CDR3 is 16 residues long. Just the 48-base CDR3 DNA is kept, in frame starting at base 1. To note about this clone: Its recognized antigen is unknown.

The library was made by the immunoSEQ multiplex PCR assay. TCRdb mirrors the immuneACCESS table, restricted to in-frame sequences. Some clones are absent from its copies; in checked studies, under half trace to an unresolved V gene, and the reason for the others is unknown. This sample's records show 150,000 to 200,000 clones. Together, the top ten hold roughly 2% of the sample. Rearrangement joined TRBV4-3 to TRBJ2-7, and TRBD2 matches 11 of the central bases. This sequence was found in a woman younger than 45 in good health. The sample comprised blood. The CDR3 protein is CASSQDPSGGYSEQYF. The bases are TGCGCCAGCAGCCAAGATCCTAGCGGGGGGTACAGCGAGCAGTACTTC.